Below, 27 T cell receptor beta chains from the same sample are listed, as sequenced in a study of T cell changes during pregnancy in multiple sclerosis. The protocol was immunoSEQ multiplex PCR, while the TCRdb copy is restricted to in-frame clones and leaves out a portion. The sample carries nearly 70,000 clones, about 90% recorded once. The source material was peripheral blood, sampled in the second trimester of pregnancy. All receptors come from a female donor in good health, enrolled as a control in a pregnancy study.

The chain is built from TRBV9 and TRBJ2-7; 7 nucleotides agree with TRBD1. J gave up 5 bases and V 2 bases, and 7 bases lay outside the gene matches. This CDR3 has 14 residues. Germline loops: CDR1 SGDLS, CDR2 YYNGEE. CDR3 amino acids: CASSVGAGGNEQYF. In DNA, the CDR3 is TGTGCCAGCAGCGTGGGAGCAGGGGGTAACGAGCAGTACTTC.

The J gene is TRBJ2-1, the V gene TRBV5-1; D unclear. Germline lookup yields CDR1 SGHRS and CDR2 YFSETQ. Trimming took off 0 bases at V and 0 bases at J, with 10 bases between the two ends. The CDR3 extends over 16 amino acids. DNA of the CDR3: TGCGCCAGCAGCTTGGAAGCACCGAGCTCCTACAATGAGCAGTTCTTC. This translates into CASSLEAPSSYNEQFF.

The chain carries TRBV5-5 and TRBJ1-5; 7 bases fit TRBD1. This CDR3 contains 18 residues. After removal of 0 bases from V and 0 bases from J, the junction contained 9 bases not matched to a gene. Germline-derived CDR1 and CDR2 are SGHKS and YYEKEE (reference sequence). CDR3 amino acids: CASSLGAPGQSSNQPQHF. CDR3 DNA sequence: TGTGCCAGCAGCTTGGGGGCCCCGGGACAGAGTAGCAATCAGCCCCAGCATTTT.

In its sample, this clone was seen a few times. The CDR3 DNA is TGTGCCAGCAGCTCCGGGTCAGGAAACACCATATATTTT. Encoded protein: CASSSGSGNTIYF. The V and J genes are TRBV7-3 and TRBJ1-3, with D hard to call. Germline values: CDR1 SGHTA, CDR2 FQGTGA. The CDR3 runs 13 residues. V was trimmed by 4 bases and J by 4 bases, leaving 8 bases between them.

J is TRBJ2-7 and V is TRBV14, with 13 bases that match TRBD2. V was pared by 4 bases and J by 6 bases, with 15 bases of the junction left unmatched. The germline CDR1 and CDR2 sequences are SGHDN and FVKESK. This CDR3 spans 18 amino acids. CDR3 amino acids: CASSPQGGLAGPRREQYF. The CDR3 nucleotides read TGTGCCAGCAGCCCCCAAGGGGGACTAGCGGGACCGAGGCGCGAGCAGTACTTC.

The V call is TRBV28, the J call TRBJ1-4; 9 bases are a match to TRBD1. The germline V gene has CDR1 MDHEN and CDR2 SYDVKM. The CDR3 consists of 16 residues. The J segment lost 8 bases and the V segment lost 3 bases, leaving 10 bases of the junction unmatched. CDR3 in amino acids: CASSFARGTGREKLFF. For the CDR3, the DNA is TGTGCCAGCAGTTTCGCGAGAGGGACAGGGAGAGAAAAACTGTTTTTT. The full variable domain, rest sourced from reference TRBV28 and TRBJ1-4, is DVKVTQSSRYLVKRTGEKVFLECVQDMDHENMFWYRQDPGLGLRLIYFSYDVKMKEKGDIPEGYSVSREKKERFSLILESASTNQTSMYLCASSFARGTGREKLFFGSGTQLSVL.

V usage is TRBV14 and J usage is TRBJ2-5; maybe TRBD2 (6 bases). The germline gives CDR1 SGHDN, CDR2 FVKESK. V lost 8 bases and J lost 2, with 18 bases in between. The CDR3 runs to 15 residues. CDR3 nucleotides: TGTGCCAGCGCGCCTCAGTGGGGGGTACAAGAGACCCAGTACTTC. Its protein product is CASAPQWGVQETQYF.

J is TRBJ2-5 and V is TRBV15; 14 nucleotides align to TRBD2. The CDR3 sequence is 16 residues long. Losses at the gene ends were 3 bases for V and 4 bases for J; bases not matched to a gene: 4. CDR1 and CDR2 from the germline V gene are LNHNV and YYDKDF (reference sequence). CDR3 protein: CATSRMGLAGVETQYF. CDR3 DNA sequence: TGTGCCACCAGCAGGATGGGACTAGCGGGAGTAGAGACCCAGTACTTC.

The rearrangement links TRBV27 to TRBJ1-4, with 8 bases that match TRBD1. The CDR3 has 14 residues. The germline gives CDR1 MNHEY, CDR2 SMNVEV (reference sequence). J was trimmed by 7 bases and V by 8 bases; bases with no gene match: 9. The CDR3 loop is CASSPGTGPEKLFF. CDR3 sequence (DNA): TGTGCCAGCTCACCCGGGACAGGCCCTGAAAAACTGTTTTTT.

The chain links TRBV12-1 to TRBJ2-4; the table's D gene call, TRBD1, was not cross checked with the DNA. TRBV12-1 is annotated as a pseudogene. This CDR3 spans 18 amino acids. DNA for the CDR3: TGTGCCAGCAGCTTTGGCTCGGCGTCTGGACAGGGAGGAGACATTCAGTACTTC. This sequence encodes CASSFGSASGQGGDIQYF.

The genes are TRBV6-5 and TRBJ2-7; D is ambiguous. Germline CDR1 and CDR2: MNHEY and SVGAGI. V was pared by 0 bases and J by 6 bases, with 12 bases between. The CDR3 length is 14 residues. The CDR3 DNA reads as TGTGCCAGCAGTTACTCCTTCGAACCGGGCGAGCAGTACTTC. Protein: CASSYSFEPGEQYF.

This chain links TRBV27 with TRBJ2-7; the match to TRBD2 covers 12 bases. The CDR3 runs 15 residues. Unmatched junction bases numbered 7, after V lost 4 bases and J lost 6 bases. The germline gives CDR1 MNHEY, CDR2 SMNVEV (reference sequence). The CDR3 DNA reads TGTGCCAGCAGTTCCATGCCGGGACTAGCGGGCGAGCAGTACTTC. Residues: CASSSMPGLAGEQYF.

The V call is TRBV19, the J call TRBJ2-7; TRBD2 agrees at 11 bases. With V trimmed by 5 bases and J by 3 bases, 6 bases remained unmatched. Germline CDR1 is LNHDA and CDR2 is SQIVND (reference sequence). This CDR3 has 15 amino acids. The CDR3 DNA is TGTGCCAGTAGTCAACAGACTAGCGGGAACTACGAGCAGTACTTC. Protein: CASSQQTSGNYEQYF.

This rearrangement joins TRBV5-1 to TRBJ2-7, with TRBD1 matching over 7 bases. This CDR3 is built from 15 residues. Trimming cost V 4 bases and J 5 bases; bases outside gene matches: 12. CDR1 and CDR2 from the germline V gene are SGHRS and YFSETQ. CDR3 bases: TGCGCCAGCAGCCAGGAGACAGGGTCGTGGGACGAGCAGTACTTC. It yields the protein CASSQETGSWDEQYF.

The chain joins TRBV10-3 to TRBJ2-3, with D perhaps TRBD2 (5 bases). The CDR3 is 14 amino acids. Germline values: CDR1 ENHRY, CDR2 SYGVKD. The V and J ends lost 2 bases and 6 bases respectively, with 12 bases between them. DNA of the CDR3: TGTGCCATCAGTGAGGAGGGAGTTCAGGATACGCAGTATTTT. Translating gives CAISEEGVQDTQYF.

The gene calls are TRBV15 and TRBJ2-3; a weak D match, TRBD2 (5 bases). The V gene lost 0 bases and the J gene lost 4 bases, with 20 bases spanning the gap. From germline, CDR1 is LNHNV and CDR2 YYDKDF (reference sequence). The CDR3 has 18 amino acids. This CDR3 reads CATSRETRVAWRPDTQYF. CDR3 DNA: TGTGCCACCAGCAGAGAGACGAGGGTAGCGTGGCGGCCAGATACGCAGTATTTT.

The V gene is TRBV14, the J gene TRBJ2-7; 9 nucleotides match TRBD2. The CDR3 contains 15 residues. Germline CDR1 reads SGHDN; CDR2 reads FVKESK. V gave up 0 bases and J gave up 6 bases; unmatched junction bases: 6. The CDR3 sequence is CASSQDGLAGREQYF. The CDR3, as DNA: TGTGCCAGCAGCCAAGATGGGCTAGCGGGACGCGAGCAGTACTTC.

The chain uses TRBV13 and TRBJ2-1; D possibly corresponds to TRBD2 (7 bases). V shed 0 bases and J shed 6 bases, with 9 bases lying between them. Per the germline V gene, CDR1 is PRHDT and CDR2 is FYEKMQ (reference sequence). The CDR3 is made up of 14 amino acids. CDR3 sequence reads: CASSLGGGVNEQFF. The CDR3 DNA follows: TGTGCCAGCAGCTTAGGAGGGGGGGTCAATGAGCAGTTCTTC.

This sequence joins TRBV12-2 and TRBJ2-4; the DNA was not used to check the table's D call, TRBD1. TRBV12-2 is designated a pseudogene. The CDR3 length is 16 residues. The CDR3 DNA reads TGTGCAAGTCGCGGCTTTATCAGGGGGTTCGAGGACATTCAGTACTTC. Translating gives CASRGFIRGFEDIQYF.

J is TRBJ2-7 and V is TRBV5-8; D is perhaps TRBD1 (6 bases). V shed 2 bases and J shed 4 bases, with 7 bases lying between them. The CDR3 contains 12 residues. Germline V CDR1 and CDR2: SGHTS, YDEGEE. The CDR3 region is CASSFRGYEQYF. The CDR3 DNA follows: TGTGCCAGCAGCTTCAGGGGATACGAGCAGTACTTC.

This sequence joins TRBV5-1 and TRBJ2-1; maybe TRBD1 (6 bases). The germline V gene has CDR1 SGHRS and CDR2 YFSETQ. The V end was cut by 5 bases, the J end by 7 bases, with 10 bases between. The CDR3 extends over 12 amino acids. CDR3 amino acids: CASSSRGNEQFF. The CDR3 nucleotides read TGCGCCAGCAGTTCTAGGGGGAATGAGCAGTTCTTC.

The DNA for the CDR3 is TGTGCCAGTGCCGGGACAGCCCATGAAAAACTGTTTTTT. Translated: CASAGTAHEKLFF. This chain links TRBV28 with TRBJ1-4; 7 nucleotides align to TRBD1. V gave up 9 bases and J gave up 6 bases; unmatched junction bases: 7. This CDR3 has 13 amino acids. Germline assignment: CDR1 MDHEN and CDR2 SYDVKM.

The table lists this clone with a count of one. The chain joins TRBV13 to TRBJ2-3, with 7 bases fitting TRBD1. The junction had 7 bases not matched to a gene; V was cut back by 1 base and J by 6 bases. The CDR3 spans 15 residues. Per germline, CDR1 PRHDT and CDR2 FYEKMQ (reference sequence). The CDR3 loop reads CASSLETGVADTQYF. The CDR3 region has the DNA TGTGCCAGCAGCTTAGAAACAGGGGTTGCGGATACGCAGTATTTT.

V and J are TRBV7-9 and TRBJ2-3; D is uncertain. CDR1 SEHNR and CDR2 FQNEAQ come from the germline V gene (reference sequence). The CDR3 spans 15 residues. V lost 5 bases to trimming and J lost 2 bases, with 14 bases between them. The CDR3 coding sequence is TGTGCCAGCAGCCCCACCAGAGGTCCCACAGATACGCAGTATTTT. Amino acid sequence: CASSPTRGPTDTQYF.

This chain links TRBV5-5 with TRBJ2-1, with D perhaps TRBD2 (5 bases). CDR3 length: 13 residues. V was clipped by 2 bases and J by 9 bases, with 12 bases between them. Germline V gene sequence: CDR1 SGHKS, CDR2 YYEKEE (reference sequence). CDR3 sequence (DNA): TGTGCCAGCAGCTTCTTCGAGCGGACTGAGCAGTTCTTC. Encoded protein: CASSFFERTEQFF.

The DNA for the CDR3 is TGTGCCAGCAGTCCAGGCGTACCCGGGAACACTGAAGCTTTCTTT. This codes for CASSPGVPGNTEAFF. The chain employs TRBV6-1 and TRBJ1-1; D ambiguous. CDR3 length equals 15 residues. The V gene's germline CDR1 is MNHNS and CDR2 SASEGT. Deletions cut 5 bases from V and 1 base from J, with 14 bases between.

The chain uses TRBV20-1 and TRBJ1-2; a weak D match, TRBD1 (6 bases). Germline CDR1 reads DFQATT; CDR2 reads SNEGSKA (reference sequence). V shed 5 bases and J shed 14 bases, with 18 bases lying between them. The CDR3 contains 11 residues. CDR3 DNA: TGCAGTGCTCAGGACAGCACTATGAGGACCTTC. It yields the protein CSAQDSTMRTF.